These T cell receptor beta chains were read from a single sample in a study of human T cells and chemical hapten exposure. TCRdb reprocessed the RACE reads with MiXCR, giving one entry per CDR3 protein. The sample lists about 160,000 distinct CDR3 sequences, around 30% occurring once. The source was whole blood, collected in connection with sensitization to the hapten diphenylcyclopropenone (DPC). The receptors stem from a woman aged 18-35 years with alopecia areata. Some clones in this sample may be carry-over from other donors' samples. Both conserved end residues are trimmed from each CDR3.

j_gene	len	v_gene	CDR3aa
TRBJ2-1	10	TRBV6-5	ASSYGGWEQF
TRBJ2-1	12	TRBV29-1	SVFSMVLDNEQF
TRBJ1-4	11	TRBV27	ASRLGRNEKLF
TRBJ2-7	13	TRBV9	ASSAGGESTYEQY
TRBJ1-2	13	TRBV7-2	ASSPDRRINYGYT
TRBJ2-1	14	TRBV9	ASSPRAGASYNEQF
TRBJ2-7	14	TRBV10-2	ASSESPGGPHYEQY
TRBJ2-7	13	TRBV7-8	ASSLVASGGHEQY
TRBJ2-1	12	TRBV6-4	ASSDSGGYNEQF
TRBJ2-7	12	TRBV20-1	SARGPQPAYEQY
TRBJ2-1	11	TRBV9	ASSGTGSNEQF
TRBJ1-6	11	TRBV2	ASRDRGNSPLH
TRBJ2-2	16	TRBV5-6	ASSVTGTGSQRVWELF
TRBJ2-2	13	TRBV5-1	ASTLGLADTGELF
TRBJ1-4	11	TRBV30	AWMKEMDEKLF
TRBJ2-1	9	TRBV11-2	ASSFTNEQF
TRBJ2-5	10	TRBV20-1	SASDSEETQY
TRBJ2-3	13	TRBV11-2	ASSFWDSSTDTQY
TRBJ2-2	12	TRBV29-1	SVDQGRGGEELF
TRBJ1-1	11	TRBV5-1	ASRITKNTEAF
TRBJ2-7	13	TRBV7-3	ASSLTGDRFYEQY
TRBJ1-4	12	TRBV4-3	ASSQSGSGEKLF
TRBJ2-2	14	TRBV7-8	ASSLKRTLNTGELF
TRBJ1-1	8	TRBV20-1	SARGTEAF
TRBJ2-3	12	TRBV7-6	ASSFNSGTDTQY
TRBJ2-7	14	TRBV7-8	ASSPRTSGNVPGRY
TRBJ2-1	13	TRBV29-1	SVEALDYGAHEQF
TRBJ1-3	14	TRBV21-1	ASSKGSQGSGNTIY
TRBJ1-3	10	TRBV29-1	SARDSGNTIY
TRBJ2-2	13	TRBV28	ASSLGGLAAGELF
TRBJ2-3	11	TRBV20-1	SASLLDGDTQY
TRBJ1-2	12	TRBV27	ASTLKYPGGGYT
TRBJ1-1	12	TRBV6-5	ASRTGTGNTEAF
TRBJ1-4	12	TRBV4-1	ASSLAAGTGKLF
TRBJ2-1	14	TRBV7-6	ASSSLGTRGYNEQF
TRBJ2-1	13	TRBV2	ASSEGLRFYNEQF
TRBJ2-3	13	TRBV9	ASSGSGAGGDTQY
TRBJ1-6	12	TRBV12-3/TRBV12-4	ASSLGGSNSPLH
TRBJ2-1	15	TRBV7-9	ASSLLASFMTDNEQF
TRBJ1-5	11	TRBV7-9	ASSFGQNQPQH
TRBJ1-2	8	TRBV25-1	ASKADGYT
TRBJ2-7	12	TRBV5-1	ASSSTGQGYEQY
TRBJ1-4	13	TRBV5-1	ASSQGTGEHEKLF
TRBJ2-7	10	TRBV20-1	SARTAAGEQY
TRBJ1-1	13	TRBV7-2	ASSPQGQGSTEAF
TRBJ2-7	10	TRBV7-2	ASSERARLQY
TRBJ2-6	14	TRBV20-1	RATPEAHSGANVLT
TRBJ2-7	11	TRBV20-1	SAREDRVYEQY
TRBJ2-1	14	TRBV6-4	ASSDSSLAQINEQF
TRBJ1-5	15	TRBV21-1	ASTPGLGGPSNQPQH
TRBJ2-3	11	TRBV10-3	AIKRFSTDTQY
TRBJ2-1	9	TRBV12-3/TRBV12-4	ASTGYNEQF
TRBJ2-7	8	TRBV20-1	SAEGLEQY
TRBJ1-2	12	TRBV20-1	SARPWASDYGYT
TRBJ2-1	15	TRBV4-1	ASSQDRSGGPDNEQF
TRBJ2-7	13	TRBV6-2/TRBV6-3	ASHLRGRYSYEQY
TRBJ2-3	12	TRBV7-2	ASGLGGGTDTQY